This T cell receptor (beta chain) is drawn from a study of blood T cell repertoires in COVID-19. Study-wide background: COVID-19 samples from acute and convalescent phases originated in the United States, Italy and Spain. PBMCs, B-cell-depleted T cells, or T cells were the source of the cDNA or gDNA that made up the material.

Original processing notes: From reference gene primer amplification, estimates of nucleated cell counts were derived. The method was immunoSEQ multiplex PCR; TCRdb's version includes in-frame clones alone and lacks a portion of them. Clone size and the V and J calls come from that table; the DNA yielded D and trimming. The table records 160,000 or so clones, about 87% of them present only once. The V gene end was trimmed by 4 bases and the J gene end by 4 bases; junction bases not matched to a gene: 9. Germline-derived CDR1 and CDR2 are SGHDT and YYEEEE. CDR3 size: 15 residues. Sequenced input: peripheral blood. This chain uses TRBV5-6 with TRBJ1-2; 8 nucleotides line up with TRBD1. The clonotype was recovered from a woman between 45 and 60 years old with acute or convalescent COVID-19. The CDR3: CASSARRGQGYGYTF. CDR3 DNA: TGTGCCAGCAGCGCACGCAGGGGGCAAGGCTATGGCTACACCTTC.